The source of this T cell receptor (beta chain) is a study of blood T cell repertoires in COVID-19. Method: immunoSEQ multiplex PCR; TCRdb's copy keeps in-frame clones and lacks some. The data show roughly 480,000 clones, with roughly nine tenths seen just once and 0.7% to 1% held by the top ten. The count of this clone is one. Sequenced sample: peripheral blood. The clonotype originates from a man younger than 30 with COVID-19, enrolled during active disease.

In DNA, the CDR3 is TGCGCCAGCAGCTTGGCCCCGGCAGGTAGCAATGAGCAGTTCTTC. Protein: CASSLAPAGSNEQFF. This chain uses TRBV5-1 with TRBJ2-1; D ambiguous. V shed 0 bases and J shed 6 bases, with 13 bases lying between them. Germline CDR1 reads SGHRS; CDR2 reads YFSETQ. The CDR3 extends over 15 amino acids. Using reference TRBV5-1 and TRBJ2-1 for the parts outside the CDR3, the full variable domain is KAGVTQTPRYLIKTRGQQVTLSCSPISGHRSVSWYQQTPGQGLQFLFEYFSETQRNKGNFPGRFSGRQFSNSRSEMNVSTLELGDSALYLCASSLAPAGSNEQFFGPGTRLTVL.